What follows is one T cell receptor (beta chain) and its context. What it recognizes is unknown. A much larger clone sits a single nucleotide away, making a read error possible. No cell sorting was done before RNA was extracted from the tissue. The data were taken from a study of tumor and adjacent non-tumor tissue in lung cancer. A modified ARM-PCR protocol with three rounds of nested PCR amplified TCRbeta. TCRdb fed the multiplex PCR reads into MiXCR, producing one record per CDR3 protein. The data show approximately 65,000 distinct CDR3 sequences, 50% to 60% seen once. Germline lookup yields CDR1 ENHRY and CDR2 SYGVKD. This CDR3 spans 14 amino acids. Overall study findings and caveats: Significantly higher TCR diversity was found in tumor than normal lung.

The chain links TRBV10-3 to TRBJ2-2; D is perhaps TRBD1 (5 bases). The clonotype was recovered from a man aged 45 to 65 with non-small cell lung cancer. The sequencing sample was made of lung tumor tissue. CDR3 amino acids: CAISLTVNIGELFF. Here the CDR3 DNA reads TGTGCCATCAGTTTGACAGTGAACATCGGGGAGCTGTTTTTT.